A selection of T cell receptor beta chains follows, all from one sample in a study of graft-versus-host responses after intestinal transplantation. Here immunoSEQ multiplex PCR was the method, and the copy in TCRdb shows in-frame clones only, minus some. Here the sample spans some 100,000 clones, 90% to 95% being singletons. These receptors' antigens are unknown. Material: unstimulated CD8+ T cells sorted from spleen or lymph node cells, obtained before transplant. Receptor source: a human donor who was the organ donor for an intestinal transplant. Each CDR3 is given with its conserved first and last residue. The D gene is left open where the match is weak. Size is omitted from some rows. Given values are once, few, many or a class for expanded clones.

>TRBJ2-7|TRBD2|TRBV4-1|-
CASSQPSGGVYEQYF
TGCGCCAGCAGCCAACCTAGCGGGGGGGTCTACGAGCAGTACTTC
>TRBJ2-7|TRBD2|TRBV9|-
CASSVGSGGKYEQYF
TGTGCCAGCAGCGTTGGTAGCGGGGGGAAATACGAGCAGTACTTC
>TRBJ2-5|-|TRBV18|-
CASSPGPRRWQETQYF
TGTGCCAGCTCACCAGGACCCAGGAGGTGGCAAGAGACCCAGTACTTC
>TRBJ1-4|TRBD1|TRBV6-5|-
CASSFGQGDEKLFF
TGTGCCAGCAGTTTCGGGCAGGGGGACGAAAAACTGTTTTTT
>TRBJ2-7|TRBD1|TRBV19|-
CASSLTGAYEQYF
TGTGCCAGTAGCTTGACAGGGGCCTACGAGCAGTACTTC
>TRBJ2-7|-|TRBV27|-
CASSRRGHEQYF
TGTGCCAGCAGTCGCAGGGGCCACGAGCAGTACTTC
>TRBJ2-2|TRBD2|TRBV7-8|-
CASSLGRGLAGGPFSGELFF
TGTGCCAGCAGCCTTGGGCGCGGACTAGCGGGAGGGCCTTTCTCCGGGGAGCTGTTTTTT
>TRBJ1-5|-|TRBV4-1|-
CASSPRAGAGVQPQHF
TGCGCCAGCAGTCCCAGGGCGGGGGCCGGGGTTCAGCCCCAGCATTTT
>TRBJ2-7|-|TRBV9|-
CASSASSRQYEQYF
TGTGCCAGCAGCGCCTCGTCCCGACAGTACGAGCAGTACTTC
>TRBJ2-1|-|TRBV15|-
CATSRERGNEQFF
TGTGCCACCAGCAGAGAACGGGGAAATGAGCAGTTCTTC
>TRBJ2-1|-|TRBV19|-
CASSQTGSSYNEQFF
TGTGCCAGTAGCCAAACAGGGAGCTCCTACAATGAGCAGTTCTTC
>TRBJ1-1|-|TRBV7-9|-
CASSFPGTEAFF
TGTGCCAGCAGCTTTCCAGGCACTGAAGCTTTCTTT
>TRBJ2-7|-|TRBV10-3|-
CAISEPETHIYEQYF
TGTGCCATCAGTGAACCCGAGACACATATCTACGAGCAGTACTTC
>TRBJ2-7|-|TRBV7-9|-
CASSPDVGEQYF
TGTGCCAGCAGCCCTGATGTCGGCGAGCAGTACTTC
>TRBJ2-7|-|TRBV2|-
CASKESGSPHEQYF
TGTGCCAGTAAAGAATCCGGGTCCCCCCACGAGCAGTACTTC
>TRBJ2-7|TRBD2|TRBV7-7|-
CASSLVAGGPYEQYF
TGTGCTAGCAGCTTAGTAGCGGGCGGGCCCTACGAGCAGTACTTC
>TRBJ2-1|TRBD2|TRBV7-8|-
CASSLAQELAGVNEQFF
TGTGCCAGCAGCTTAGCGCAGGAACTAGCGGGAGTGAATGAGCAGTTCTTC
>TRBJ1-1|-|TRBV9|few
CASNGLNTEAFF
TGTGCCAGCAACGGTTTGAACACTGAAGCTTTCTTT
>TRBJ2-3|TRBD1|TRBV9|-
CASSPRPGTGTDTQYF
TGTGCCAGCAGCCCCCGACCCGGGACAGGCACAGATACGCAGTATTTT
>TRBJ1-2|-|TRBV12-2|-
CASRGWRDYGYTF
TGTGCAAGTCGAGGGTGGAGGGACTATGGCTACACCTTC
>TRBJ1-5|-|TRBV19|-
CATAPSVQPQHF
TGTGCCACCGCCCCCTCAGTTCAGCCCCAGCATTTT
>TRBJ2-5|-|TRBV2|-
CASMAHQETQYF
TGTGCCTCGATGGCTCATCAAGAGACCCAGTACTTC